This T cell receptor (beta chain) is from a study of post-analysis software for immune sequencing data. Background on the study: The cohort encompassed relapsing-remitting, secondary progressive and progressive-relapsing multiple sclerosis disease courses. Study results and caveats: TRBV5-6, TRBV5-1 and TRBV20-1 were among about 5 TRBV segments more frequent in patients than controls. In multiple sclerosis, normalized Chao1 diversity was significantly below that of controls. Under the F measure, samples that were prepared in one batch clustered strongly together.

Comments on this clonotype: What it binds is unknown.

Researchers reported that TCR beta cDNA libraries carried unique molecular identifiers. TCRdb used MiXCR to reprocess the PCR reads, holding one entry per CDR3 protein. The table lists about 770,000 distinct CDR3 sequences, around 46% of them singletons. Germline CDR1 and CDR2: DFQATT and SNEGSKA (reference sequence). V lost 6 bases and J lost 2, with 17 bases in between. There are 15 residues in the CDR3. V gene TRBV20-1 combines with J gene TRBJ1-5, with D unresolved. The receptor's source is a girl aged 10 to 17 with multiple sclerosis. Specimen: blood. The DNA of the CDR3 is TGCAGTGCCAACTTACGGTCCGAGGGCAATCAGCCCCAGCATTTT. Translating it yields CSANLRSEGNQPQHF.